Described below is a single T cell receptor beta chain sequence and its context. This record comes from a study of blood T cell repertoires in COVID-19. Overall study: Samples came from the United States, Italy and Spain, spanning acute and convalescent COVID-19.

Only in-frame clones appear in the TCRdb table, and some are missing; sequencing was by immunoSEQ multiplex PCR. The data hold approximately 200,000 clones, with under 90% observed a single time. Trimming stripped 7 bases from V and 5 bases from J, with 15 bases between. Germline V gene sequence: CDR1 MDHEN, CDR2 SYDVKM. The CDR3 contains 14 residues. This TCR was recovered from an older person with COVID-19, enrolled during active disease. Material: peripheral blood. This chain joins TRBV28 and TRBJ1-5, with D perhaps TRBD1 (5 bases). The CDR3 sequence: CASMSGEGHQPQHF. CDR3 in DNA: TGTGCCAGCATGAGTGGGGAGGGGCATCAGCCCCAGCATTTT.